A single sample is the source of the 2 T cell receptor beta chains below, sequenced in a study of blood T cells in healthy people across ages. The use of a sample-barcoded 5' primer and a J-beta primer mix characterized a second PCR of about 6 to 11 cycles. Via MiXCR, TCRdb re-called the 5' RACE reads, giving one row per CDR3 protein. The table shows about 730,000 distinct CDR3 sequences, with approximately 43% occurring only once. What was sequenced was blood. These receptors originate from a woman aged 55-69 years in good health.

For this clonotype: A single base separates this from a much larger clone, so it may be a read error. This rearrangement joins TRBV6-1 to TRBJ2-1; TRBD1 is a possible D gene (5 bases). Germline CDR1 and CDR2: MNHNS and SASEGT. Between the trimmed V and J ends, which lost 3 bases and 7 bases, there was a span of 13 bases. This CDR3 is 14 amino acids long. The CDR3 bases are TGTGCCAGCAGTGATGGGGCCATACGGAATGAGCAGTTCTTC. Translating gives CASSDGAIRNEQFF.

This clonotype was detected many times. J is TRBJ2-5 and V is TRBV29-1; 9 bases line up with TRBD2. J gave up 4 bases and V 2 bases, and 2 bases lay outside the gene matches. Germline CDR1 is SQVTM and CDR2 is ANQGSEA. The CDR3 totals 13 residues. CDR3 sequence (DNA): TGCAGCGTTGAACGCGGGAGGGGAGAGACCCAGTACTTC. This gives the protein CSVERGRGETQYF. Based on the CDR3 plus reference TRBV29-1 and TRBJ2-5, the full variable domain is SAVISQKPSRDICQRGTSLTIQCQVDSQVTMMFWYRQQPGQSLTLIATANQGSEATYESGFVIDKFPISRPNLTFSTLTVSNMSPEDSSIYLCSVERGRGETQYFGPGTRLLVL.